This passage covers 25 T cell receptor beta chains from one sample sequenced in a study of glioma-infiltrating T cells (TCRdb year 2016). Instrument on record: Illumina MiSeq. TCR alpha and beta CDR3 regions were amplified with the iRepertoire nested amplicon-rescue multiplex PCR (arm-PCR) platform from RNA. TCRdb cleaned the public reads at Q25 with fastp, built clones with MiXCR and kept in-frame beta chains. Every distinct CDR3 protein forms one entry, paired with its most common genes and DNA. A total of about 99,000 distinct CDR3 sequences appear in this sample, less than 30% of them only once. Of the sample, 44% falls within the top ten clones. Material: glioma tissue, nonneoplastic brain tissue, or PBMCs (not recorded which). All receptors derive from a human donor with low-grade glioma or glioblastoma, undergoing nonglioma brain surgery, or in good health (not recorded which).

The rearrangement uses TRBV7-2 and TRBJ1-1; D is undetermined. In germline, CDR1 is SGHTA, CDR2 FQGNSA. The CDR3 has 15 residues. V was pared by 3 bases and J by 0 bases, with 11 bases between. The CDR3 coding sequence is TGTGCCAGCAGCTTGGGAGAAAAATTGAACACTGAAGCTTTCTTT. Its protein product is CASSLGEKLNTEAFF.

This clonotype was found many times. The J gene is TRBJ2-1, the V gene TRBV14; 9 nucleotides match TRBD1. This CDR3 region has 16 residues. Germline values: CDR1 SGHDN, CDR2 FVKESK. V gave up 1 base and J gave up 7 bases; unmatched junction bases: 8. The CDR3 bases are TGTGCCAGCAGCCAAGTCCCGGGACAGGGACTAAATGAGCAGTTCTTC. Protein sequence: CASSQVPGQGLNEQFF.

V and J are TRBV7-2 and TRBJ2-7, with D uncertain. The CDR3 is 13 residues long. Germline V lookup: CDR1 SGHTA, CDR2 FQGNSA. V gave up 5 bases and J gave up 2 bases, with 10 bases separating them. DNA of the CDR3: TGTGCCAGCAGCCTAATTAGTACCTACGAGCAGTACTTC. Protein: CASSLISTYEQYF.

With regard to this clonotype: An end of the junction differs from the germline gene, which may be a read error. The genes are TRBV7-7 and TRBJ2-1; 12 nucleotides agree with TRBD2. Germline loops: CDR1 SSHAT, CDR2 FNYEAQ (reference sequence). The CDR3 consists of 14 residues. This CDR3 reads CASSSSGGANEQFF. The CDR3 bases are TGTGCTAGCAGCTCTAGCGGGGGGGCAAATGAGCAGTTCTTC. Looking up the rest from reference TRBV7-7 and TRBJ2-1 gives the full variable domain: GAGVSQSPRYKVTKRGQDVTLRCDPISSHATLYWYQQALGQGPEFLTYFNYEAQPDKSGLPSDRFSAERPEGSISTLTIQRTEQRDSAMYRCASSSSGGANEQFFGPGTRLTVL.

This clonotype was recorded many times. The V call is TRBV12-3 or TRBV12-4, the J call TRBJ1-1; perhaps TRBD1 as D (6 bases). V lost 3 bases and J lost 1, with 9 bases in between. This CDR3 is built from 14 residues. The CDR3 DNA reads TGTGCCAGCAGTTTCGAGGGGGGGAACACTGAAGCTTTCTTT. Its protein is CASSFEGGNTEAFF.

A remark on this clonotype: Since the CDR3 does not end with the conserved phenylalanine or tryptophan, this likely comes from a read error. The V and J genes are TRBV7-9 and TRBJ2-1; D ambiguous. There are 16 residues in the CDR3. V shed 4 bases and J shed 8 bases, with 21 bases lying between them. Per the germline V gene, CDR1 is SEHNR and CDR2 is FQNEAQ (reference sequence). CDR3 region: CASSSASVRLGHEQFL. The CDR3 DNA sequence: TGTGCCAGCAGCTCAGCCTCTGTTAGGCTTGGCCATGAGCAGTTCCTC.

Comment on this clonotype: A single base separates this from a much larger clone, so it may be a read error. The chain employs TRBV24-1 and TRBJ2-1; D ambiguous. Germline V gene sequence: CDR1 KGHDR, CDR2 SFDVKD. This CDR3 spans 16 amino acids. The CDR3 here is CATSDLIASSYSEQFF. Here the CDR3 DNA reads TGTGCCACCAGTGATTTGATTGCAAGCTCCTACAGTGAGCAGTTCTTC.

This clonotype was seen repeatedly, ten times or more. This chain connects TRBV27 to TRBJ2-1; D unresolved. Germline values: CDR1 MNHEY, CDR2 SMNVEV (reference sequence). V lost 5 bases to trimming and J lost 4 bases, with 12 bases between them. This CDR3 has 14 amino acids. The CDR3: CASSKGMGYNEQFF. CDR3 bases: TGTGCCAGCAGTAAGGGTATGGGTTACAATGAGCAGTTCTTC.

In its sample, this clonotype was seen many times. The V and J genes are TRBV27 and TRBJ2-7, with 7 bases fitting TRBD1. Losses at the gene ends were 6 bases for V and 3 bases for J; bases not matched to a gene: 11. CDR1 MNHEY and CDR2 SMNVEV come from the germline V gene (reference sequence). This CDR3 comprises 15 residues. As DNA, the CDR3 is TGTGCCAGCAGCTTGGTTGGGACAGTTAACTACGAGCAGTACTTC. Its protein is CASSLVGTVNYEQYF.

As regards this clonotype: This may be a read error: a much more frequent sequence differs by one nucleotide. The chain is built from TRBV20-1 and TRBJ2-1, with 9 bases lining up with TRBD1. The CDR3 has 11 residues. Per the germline V gene, CDR1 is DFQATT and CDR2 is SNEGSKA (reference sequence). The CDR3 loop reads CRVADDRGRVF. The CDR3, as DNA: TGCAGAGTGGCAGATGACAGGGGGAGGGTCTTC.

The chain combines TRBV2 with TRBJ2-5, with 7 bases aligning to TRBD1. Germline assignment: CDR1 SNHLY and CDR2 FYNNEI. The CDR3 runs to 12 residues. Trimming took 10 bases from V and 1 from J; bases not matched to a gene: 3. CDR3 residues: CAIRDSQETQYF. Written as DNA, the CDR3 is TGTGCCATTCGGGACAGCCAAGAGACCCAGTACTTC.

On this clonotype itself: The conserved final phenylalanine or tryptophan is absent from the CDR3, which likely points to a read error. The chain has TRBV3-1 and TRBJ1-2, with 8 bases aligning to TRBD1. The CDR3 runs 15 residues. Germline assignment: CDR1 LGHDT and CDR2 YNNKEL (reference sequence). The V gene end was trimmed by 9 bases and the J gene end by 4 bases; junction bases not matched to a gene: 13. CDR3 DNA: TGTGCCAGTAGGAGTCGGACAGGGTATGCCTATGGCTACACCTCC. This translates into CASRSRTGYAYGYTS.

This clonotype was observed many times. V gene TRBV6-1 combines with J gene TRBJ2-7, with D perhaps TRBD2 (5 bases). CDR1 is MNHNS and CDR2 is SASEGT in the germline V gene. Trimming pared 6 bases from V and 2 bases from J, leaving 26 bases between. The CDR3 runs 18 residues. CDR3 amino acids: CASSPTSPGIVNAYEQYF. CDR3 DNA sequence: TGTGCCAGCAGCCCCACCTCTCCCGGGATCGTCAATGCCTACGAGCAGTACTTC.

Many counts were recorded for this clonotype. The chain is built from TRBV20-1 and TRBJ1-1; D call uncertain. CDR3 size: 13 residues. Trimming took 4 bases from V and 7 from J, leaving 16 bases between them. Looked up from germline, CDR1 is DFQATT and CDR2 is SNEGSKA (reference sequence). Written as DNA, the CDR3 is TGCAGTGCTACTTCCCCCATCGAAGATGAAGCTTTCTTT. Protein product: CSATSPIEDEAFF.

Comment on this clonotype: Just one base apart from a much larger clone, this may be a read error. V is TRBV3-1 and J is TRBJ1-2; D gene unclear. The CDR3 is 14 amino acids. The V end was cut by 4 bases, the J end by 2 bases, with 11 bases between. Germline loops: CDR1 LGHDT, CDR2 YNNKEL (reference sequence). The CDR3 sequence is CASSRGPMNYGYTF. In DNA form, the CDR3 reads TGTGCCAGCAGCCGCGGGCCGATGAACTATGGCTACACCTTC.

As concerns this clonotype: A much larger clonotype is one base distant, so this may be a read error. The rearrangement uses TRBV6-1 and TRBJ1-3, with D possibly matching TRBD1 (6 bases). CDR3 length equals 14 residues. V lost 7 bases, J lost 2 bases, and 12 bases lay in between. Looked up from germline, CDR1 is MNHNS and CDR2 is SASEGT. This CDR3 reads CASTHGTTGNTIYF. The CDR3 nucleotides read TGTGCCAGCACCCACGGGACAACTGGAAACACCATATATTTT.

With respect to this clonotype: A clone one base away is much larger, so this may be a read error. It is likely a read error, because the conserved phenylalanine at the end of the CDR3 is missing. This rearrangement joins TRBV7-9 to TRBJ2-7; D is unresolved. The CDR3 has 13 residues. From germline, CDR1 is SEHNR and CDR2 FQNEAQ (reference sequence). The V end lost 5 bases, the J end lost 4 bases, and 12 bases lay between the germline ends. The CDR3 sequence: CASSPSVGYEQYS. The CDR3 DNA reads TGTGCCAGCAGCCCTTCGGTAGGGTACGAGCAGTACTCC.

This clonotype was recorded at least ten times. The chain uses TRBV19 and TRBJ2-3; D not resolved. V was cut by 2 bases and J by 0 bases, with 9 bases left in between. Per the germline V gene, CDR1 is LNHDA and CDR2 is SQIVND (reference sequence). The CDR3 totals 15 residues. The DNA of the CDR3 is TGTGCCAGTAGTATAAAACGGGCTAGCACAGATACGCAGTATTTT. This encodes CASSIKRASTDTQYF. Supplemented by reference TRBV19 and TRBJ2-3, the full variable domain reads DGGITQSPKYLFRKEGQNVTLSCEQNLNHDAMYWYRQDPGQGLRLIYYSQIVNDFQKGDIAEGYSVSREKKESFPLTVTSAQKNPTAFYLCASSIKRASTDTQYFGPGTRLTVL.

The V gene is TRBV7-3, the J gene TRBJ2-5; D is unresolved. CDR1 SGHTA and CDR2 FQGTGA come from the germline V gene. Trimming took 6 bases from V and 2 from J, leaving 16 bases between them. The CDR3 sequence is 15 residues long. CDR3 residues: CASSLGTFPQETQYF. DNA of the CDR3: TGTGCCAGCAGTTTAGGAACCTTCCCTCAAGAGACCCAGTACTTC.

This clonotype was detected many times. In DNA, the CDR3 is TGCAGTGCCAGACTAGCGGCCAGCACAGATACGCAGTATTTT. Protein sequence: CSARLAASTDTQYF. The chain joins TRBV20-1 to TRBJ2-3; 9 nucleotides match TRBD2. This CDR3 is built from 14 residues. Germline values: CDR1 DFQATT, CDR2 SNEGSKA (reference sequence). After removal of 6 bases from V and 0 bases from J, the junction contained 4 bases not matched to a gene.

As for this clonotype: A read error is possible here, since a much larger clone lies one base away. The chain recombines TRBV19 with TRBJ1-5, with TRBD1 matching 8 bases. V shed 9 bases and J 2 bases; nucleotides not matched to a gene: 9. The CDR3 is 15 residues long. CDR1 and CDR2 (germline): LNHDA, SQIVND (reference sequence). DNA for the CDR3: TGTGCCAGCCGGGACAGGTTTGATCGCAATCAGCCCCAGCATTTT. This gives the protein CASRDRFDRNQPQHF.

In this sample, this clonotype turned up many times. V usage is TRBV24-1 and J usage is TRBJ2-3; 7 nucleotides line up with TRBD2. V shed 2 bases and J 4 bases; nucleotides not matched to a gene: 2. The germline gives CDR1 KGHDR, CDR2 SFDVKD. This CDR3 spans 14 amino acids. The CDR3, as DNA: TGTGCCACCAGTGATTGGGGGGGAGCAGATACGCAGTATTTT. This codes for CATSDWGGADTQYF.

A few counts support this clonotype. The chain has TRBV18 and TRBJ2-3; TRBD1 might be the D (5 bases). CDR1 and CDR2 from the germline V gene are KGHSH and LQKENI. This CDR3 is built from 15 residues. Trimming shortened V by 3 bases and J by 0 bases, and 10 bases separated the two germline ends. This CDR3 reads CASSPGQGSTDTQYF. CDR3 bases: TGTGCCAGCTCACCGGGCCAGGGAAGCACAGATACGCAGTATTTT. Variable domain in full (rest from reference TRBV18 and TRBJ2-3): NAGVMQNPRHLVRRRGQEARLRCSPMKGHSHVYWYRQLPEEGLKFMVYLQKENIIDESGMPKERFSAEFPKEGPSILRIQQVVRGDSAAYFCASSPGQGSTDTQYFGPGTRLTVL.

As concerns this clonotype: Since a much larger clone is just one base distant, this may be a read error. The CDR3 does not end in the conserved phenylalanine or tryptophan, so this is likely a read error. V is TRBV20-1 and J is TRBJ1-2, with 8 bases lining up with TRBD1. With V trimmed by 6 bases and J by 5 bases, 5 bases remained unmatched. The CDR3 totals 12 residues. Germline V CDR1 and CDR2: DFQATT, SNEGSKA (reference sequence). CDR3 in amino acids: CSAPDRAYGYTS. The DNA for the CDR3 is TGCAGTGCCCCGGACAGGGCTTATGGCTACACCTCC.

This clonotype was seen a few times. The V gene is TRBV19, the J gene TRBJ1-4; D might be TRBD1 (5 bases). V was trimmed by 5 bases and J by 5 bases, leaving 15 bases between them. This CDR3 comprises 15 residues. Germline lookup yields CDR1 LNHDA and CDR2 SQIVND (reference sequence). CDR3 region: CASSSLTAPNEKLFF. Written as DNA, the CDR3 is TGTGCCAGTAGTTCGTTGACAGCCCCAAATGAAAAACTGTTTTTT.